This TCR beta chain was obtained from a study of T cell clusters in autoimmune cytopenias. The V gene's germline CDR1 is SQVTM and CDR2 ANQGSEA. The CDR3 is 13 residues long. As to this clonotype: Its antigen is undetermined.

TRB was amplified from roughly 270 ng of peripheral blood genomic DNA per sample. One tube held mixed TRB-A and TRB-B primer pools for touch-down PCR. TCRdb reanalyzed the multiplex PCR reads and collapses them to one entry per CDR3 protein, without DNA. The sample holds 12,000 or so distinct CDR3 sequences. Points from the study as a whole: The cluster-lack signature was not seen for secondary cytopenia versus chronic lymphocytic leukemia. Primary autoimmune cytopenia patients appeared to lack physiological T cell clusters present in healthy donors. TRB repertoire shifts in secondary cytopenia and chronic lymphocytic leukemia mostly reflected lymphoma, not autoimmunity.

This sample was shared with a second study, whose subject was T cell repertoires in aging, cancer and after chemotherapy. From that report: In each cancer cohort, median generation probability increased across chemotherapy, suggesting thymic output rebounded.

The sequence came from a human donor in good health. The material sequenced was peripheral blood. V and J are TRBV29-1 and TRBJ1-3. The CDR3 loop is CSVGTFSGNTIYF.